This T cell receptor beta chain was identified in a study of OX40 agonist ivuxolimab in advanced cancers. Method: immunoSEQ multiplex PCR; TCRdb's copy keeps in-frame clones and lacks some. The data show tens of thousands of clones, with about 88% seen just once and about 12% held by the top ten. Per the germline V gene, CDR1 is SGHAT and CDR2 is FQDESV (reference sequence). V was clipped by 2 bases and J by 7 bases, with 8 bases between them. The CDR3 totals 12 residues. The chain carries TRBV11-1 and TRBJ1-1, with a weak D call TRBD1 (6 bases). Source: CD4+ or CD8+ T cells sorted from blood, taken in a trial of the OX40 agonist ivuxolimab. The origin of this receptor is an adult with an advanced solid tumor such as melanoma, head and neck, liver or kidney cancer. CDR3 in DNA: TGTGCCAGCAGCTTACTACAGGGTGAAGCTTTCTTT. It encodes CASSLLQGEAFF.